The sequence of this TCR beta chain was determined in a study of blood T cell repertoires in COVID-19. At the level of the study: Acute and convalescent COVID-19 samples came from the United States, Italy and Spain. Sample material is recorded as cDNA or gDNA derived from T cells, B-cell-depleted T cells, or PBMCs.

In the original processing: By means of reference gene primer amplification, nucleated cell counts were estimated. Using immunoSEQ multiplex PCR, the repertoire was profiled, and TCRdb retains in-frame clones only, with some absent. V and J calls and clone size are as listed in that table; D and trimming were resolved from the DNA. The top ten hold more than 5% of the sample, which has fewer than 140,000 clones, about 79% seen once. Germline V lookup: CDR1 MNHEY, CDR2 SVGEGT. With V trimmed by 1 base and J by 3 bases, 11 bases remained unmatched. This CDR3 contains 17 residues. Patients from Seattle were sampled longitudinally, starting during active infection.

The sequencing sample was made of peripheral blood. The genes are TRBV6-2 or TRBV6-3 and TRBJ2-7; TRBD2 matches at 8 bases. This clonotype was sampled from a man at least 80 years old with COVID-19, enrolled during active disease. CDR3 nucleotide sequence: TGTGCCAGCAGTTACTTTTTCCACAGCGGGAGTCTCTACGAGCAGTACTTC. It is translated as CASSYFFHSGSLYEQYF.